The entry below describes one T cell receptor beta chain. V was shortened by 2 bases and J by 10 bases, with 20 bases between the two germline ends. This CDR3 region has 15 residues. The germline V gene encodes CDR1 MDHEN and CDR2 SYDVKM. The assay was immunoSEQ multiplex PCR, and TCRdb's table has in-frame clones only and misses some. The data contain some 110,000 clones, roughly nine tenths of them singletons. The data were obtained in a study of T cell responses to AZD1222 COVID-19 vaccine. The chain is built from TRBV28 and TRBJ1-1, with D perhaps matching TRBD1 (5 bases). The clonotype originates from an adult who received the AZD1222 COVID-19 vaccine. The sample was peripheral blood, taken 28 days after the second AZD1222 dose. The DNA for the CDR3 is TGTGCCAGCAGTTTAGGAGGGGCCGGGTGGCGGGGAGCTTTCTTT. This codes for CASSLGGAGWRGAFF.